This T cell receptor beta chain emerged from a study of blood T cells in healthy people across ages. Study-wide results and limits: TCR beta diversity per million T cells fell roughly linearly with age.

Approximately 9.4 milliliters was the volume of peripheral blood drawn from each donor. A minimum of 6 million PBMCs was isolated per sample. As concerns this clonotype: Its specificity is not known.

A J-beta primer mix and a sample-barcoded 5' primer were used in a second PCR of roughly 6 to 11 cycles. TCRdb re-derived calls from the 5' RACE reads in MiXCR, one entry per CDR3 protein. Of 1.5 million to 2 million distinct CDR3 sequences in the sample, roughly 28% were seen once. The sample taken for sequencing was blood. The clonotype comes from a woman in her thirties in good health.

DNA for the CDR3: TGTGCCAGCAGGACAGGGAGTATCTACGAGCAGTACTTC. This gives the protein CASRTGSIYEQYF. The rearrangement links TRBV6-2 or TRBV6-3 to TRBJ2-7; 7 bases align to TRBD1. CDR1 and CDR2 (germline): MNHEY, SVGEGT. After removal of 6 bases from V and 3 bases from J, the junction contained 5 bases not matched to a gene. The CDR3 runs to 13 residues.